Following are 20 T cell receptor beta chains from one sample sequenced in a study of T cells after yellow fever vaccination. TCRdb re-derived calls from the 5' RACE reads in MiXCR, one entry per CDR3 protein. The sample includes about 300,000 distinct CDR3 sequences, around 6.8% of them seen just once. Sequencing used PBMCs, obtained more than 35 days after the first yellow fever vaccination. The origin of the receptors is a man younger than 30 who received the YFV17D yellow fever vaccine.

The CDR3 DNA sequence: TGTGCCAGCAGCTCCTCGTCTTACAACACTGAAGCTTTCTTT. As protein: CASSSSSYNTEAFF. This chain connects TRBV5-4 to TRBJ1-1, with unresolved D. Germline values: CDR1 SGHNT, CDR2 YYREEE (reference sequence). The CDR3 consists of 14 residues. Trimming shortened V by 3 bases and J by 2 bases, and 11 bases separated the two germline ends.

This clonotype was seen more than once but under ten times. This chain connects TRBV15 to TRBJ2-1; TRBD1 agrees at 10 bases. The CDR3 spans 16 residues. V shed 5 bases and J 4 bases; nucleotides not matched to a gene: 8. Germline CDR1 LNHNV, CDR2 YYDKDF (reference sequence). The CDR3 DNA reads TGTGCCACCAGCCGCTCGGGACAGGGGACGTACAATGAGCAGTTCTTC. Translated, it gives CATSRSGQGTYNEQFF.

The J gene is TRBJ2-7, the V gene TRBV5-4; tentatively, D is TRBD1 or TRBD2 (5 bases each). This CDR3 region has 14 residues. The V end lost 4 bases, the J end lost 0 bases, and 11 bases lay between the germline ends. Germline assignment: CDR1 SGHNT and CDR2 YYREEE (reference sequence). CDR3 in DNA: TGTGCCAGCAGCCCCGAGGGGTCCTCCTACGAGCAGTACTTC. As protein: CASSPEGSSYEQYF.

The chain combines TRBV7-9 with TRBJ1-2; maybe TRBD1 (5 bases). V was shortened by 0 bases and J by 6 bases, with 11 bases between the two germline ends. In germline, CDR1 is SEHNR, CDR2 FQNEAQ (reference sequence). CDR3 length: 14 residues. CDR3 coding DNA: TGTGCCAGCAGCTTAGCGACCCAGGGTGATGGCTACACCTTC. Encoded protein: CASSLATQGDGYTF.

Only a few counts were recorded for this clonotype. The CDR3 region is CASSLTHAEAFF. The CDR3 coding sequence is TGTGCCAGCAGCCTCACTCACGCTGAAGCTTTCTTT. This rearrangement joins TRBV5-4 to TRBJ1-1; D unresolved. The CDR3 runs to 12 residues. Germline values: CDR1 SGHNT, CDR2 YYREEE (reference sequence). Trimming stripped 4 bases from V and 6 bases from J, with 10 bases between.

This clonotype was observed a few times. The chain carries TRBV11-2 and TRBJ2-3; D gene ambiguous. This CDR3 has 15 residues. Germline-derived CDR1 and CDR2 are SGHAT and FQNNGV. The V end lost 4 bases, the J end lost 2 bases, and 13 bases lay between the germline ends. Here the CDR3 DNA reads TGTGCCAGCAGCTCCCGGGCCAAGCACACAGATACGCAGTATTTT. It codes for CASSSRAKHTDTQYF.

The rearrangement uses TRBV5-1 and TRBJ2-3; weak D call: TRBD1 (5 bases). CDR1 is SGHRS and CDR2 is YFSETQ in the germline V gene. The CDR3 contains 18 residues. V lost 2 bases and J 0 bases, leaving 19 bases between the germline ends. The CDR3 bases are TGCGCCAGCAGCTTCCCTAATATGACAGAACCTAGCACAGATACGCAGTATTTT. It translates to CASSFPNMTEPSTDTQYF.

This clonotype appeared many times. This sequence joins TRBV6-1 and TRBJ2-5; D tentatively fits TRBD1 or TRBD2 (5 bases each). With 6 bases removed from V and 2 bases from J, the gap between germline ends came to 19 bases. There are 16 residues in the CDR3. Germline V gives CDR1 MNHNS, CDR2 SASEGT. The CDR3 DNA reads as TGTGCCAGCAGCCCGGGGACCAAGGGCTTACAAGAGACCCAGTACTTC. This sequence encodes CASSPGTKGLQETQYF.

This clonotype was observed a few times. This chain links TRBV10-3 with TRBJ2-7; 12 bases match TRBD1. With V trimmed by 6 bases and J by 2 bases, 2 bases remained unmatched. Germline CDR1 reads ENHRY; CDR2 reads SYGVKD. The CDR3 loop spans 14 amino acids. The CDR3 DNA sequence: TGTGCCATCAGGGGGGACAGGGGGCCCTACGAGCAGTACGTC. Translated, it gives CAIRGDRGPYEQYV.

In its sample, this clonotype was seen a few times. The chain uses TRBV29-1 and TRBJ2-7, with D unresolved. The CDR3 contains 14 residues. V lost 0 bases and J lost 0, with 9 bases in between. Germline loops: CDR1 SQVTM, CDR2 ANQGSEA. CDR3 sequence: CSVEDGQTSYEQYF. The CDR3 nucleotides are TGCAGCGTTGAAGATGGGCAGACCTCCTACGAGCAGTACTTC.

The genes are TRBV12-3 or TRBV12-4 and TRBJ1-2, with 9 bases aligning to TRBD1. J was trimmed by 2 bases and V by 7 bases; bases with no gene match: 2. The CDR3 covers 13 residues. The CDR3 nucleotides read TGTGCCAGCATCGGACAGGGGAACTATGGCTACACCTTC. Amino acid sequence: CASIGQGNYGYTF.

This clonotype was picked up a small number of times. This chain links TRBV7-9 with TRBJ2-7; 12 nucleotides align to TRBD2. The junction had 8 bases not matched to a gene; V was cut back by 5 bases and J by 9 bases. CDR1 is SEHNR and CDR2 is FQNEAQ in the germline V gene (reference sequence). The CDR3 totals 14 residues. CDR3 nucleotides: TGTGCCAGCAGCACAGAACTAGCGGGGGGTCGGCAGTACGTC. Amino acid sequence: CASSTELAGGRQYV.

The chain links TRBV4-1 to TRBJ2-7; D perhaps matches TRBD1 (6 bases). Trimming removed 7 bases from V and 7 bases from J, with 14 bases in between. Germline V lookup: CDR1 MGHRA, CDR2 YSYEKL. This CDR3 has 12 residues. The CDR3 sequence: CASMRVQGEQYV. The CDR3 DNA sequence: TGCGCCAGCATGCGAGTCCAGGGGGAGCAGTACGTC.

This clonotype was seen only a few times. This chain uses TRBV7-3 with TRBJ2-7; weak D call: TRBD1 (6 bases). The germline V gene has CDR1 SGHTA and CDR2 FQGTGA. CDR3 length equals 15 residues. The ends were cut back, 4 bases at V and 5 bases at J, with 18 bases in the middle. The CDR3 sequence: CASSSSGTPGDEQYF. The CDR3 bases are TGTGCCAGCAGCTCTTCCGGGACACCCGGGGACGAGCAGTACTTC.

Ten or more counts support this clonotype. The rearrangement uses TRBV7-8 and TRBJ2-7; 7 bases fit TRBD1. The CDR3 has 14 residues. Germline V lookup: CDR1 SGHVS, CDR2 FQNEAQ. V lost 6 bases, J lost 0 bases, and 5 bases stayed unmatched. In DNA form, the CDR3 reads TGTGCCAGCAGACTAGGGACAGCCTCCTACGAGCAGTACTTC. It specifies CASRLGTASYEQYF. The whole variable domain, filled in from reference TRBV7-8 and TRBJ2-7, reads GAGVSQSPRYKVAKRGQDVALRCDPISGHVSLFWYQQALGQGPEFLTYFQNEAQLDKSGLPSDRFFAERPEGSVSTLKIQRTQQEDSAVYLCASRLGTASYEQYFGPGTRLTVT.

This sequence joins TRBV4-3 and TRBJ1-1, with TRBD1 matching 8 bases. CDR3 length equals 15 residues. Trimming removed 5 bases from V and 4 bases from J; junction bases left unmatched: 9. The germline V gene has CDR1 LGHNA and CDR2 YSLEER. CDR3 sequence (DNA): TGCGCCAGCAGCAGGCGACAGGGGATCAGCACTGAAGCTTTCTTT. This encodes CASSRRQGISTEAFF.

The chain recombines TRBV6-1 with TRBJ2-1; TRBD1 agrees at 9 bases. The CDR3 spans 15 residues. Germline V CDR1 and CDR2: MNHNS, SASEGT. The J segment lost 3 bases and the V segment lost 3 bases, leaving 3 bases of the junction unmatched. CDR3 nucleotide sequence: TGTGCCAGCAGTGAGGGACAGGGTTACTACAATGAGCAGTTCTTC. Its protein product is CASSEGQGYYNEQFF.

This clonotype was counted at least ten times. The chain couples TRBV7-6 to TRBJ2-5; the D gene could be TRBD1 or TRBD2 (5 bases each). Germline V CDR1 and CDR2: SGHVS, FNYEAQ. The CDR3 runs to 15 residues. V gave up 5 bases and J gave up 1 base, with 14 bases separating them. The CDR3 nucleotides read TGTGCCAGCAGCCCTCGCTGGGGGAGCCAAGAGACCCAGTACTTC. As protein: CASSPRWGSQETQYF.

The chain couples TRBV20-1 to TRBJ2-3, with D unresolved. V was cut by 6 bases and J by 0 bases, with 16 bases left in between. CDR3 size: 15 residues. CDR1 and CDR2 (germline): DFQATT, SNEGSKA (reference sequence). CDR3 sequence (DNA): TGCAGTGCCACGGGTGGGATGAGTAGCACAGATACGCAGTATTTT. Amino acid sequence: CSATGGMSSTDTQYF.

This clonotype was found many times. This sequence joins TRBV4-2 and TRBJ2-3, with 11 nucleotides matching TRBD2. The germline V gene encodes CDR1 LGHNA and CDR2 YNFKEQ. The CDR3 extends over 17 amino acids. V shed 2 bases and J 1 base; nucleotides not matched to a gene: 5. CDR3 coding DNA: TGTGCCAGCAGCCAAAGGCTAGCGGGGGGACGCACAGATACGCAGTATTTT. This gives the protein CASSQRLAGGRTDTQYF.